A selection of T cell receptor beta chains follows, all from one sample in a study of blood T cell repertoires in COVID-19. Sequenced by immunoSEQ multiplex PCR; TCRdb stores in-frame clones only, minus some. Of about 300,000 clones in the sample, around 88% were seen once. The sequenced sample consisted of peripheral blood. The receptor source for this set is a man aged 35-49 years with acute or convalescent COVID-19. CDR3s include the opening cysteine and the closing phenylalanine or tryptophan. The D gene is left open where the match is weak. The size field is filled for only some rows; it gives once, few, many or a size class.

TRBJ2-7,-,TRBD1,TRBV4-2,TGTGCCAGCAGCCAAGGGGGGGGACAGGGGTACGAGCAGTACTTC,CASSQGGGQGYEQYF
TRBJ2-2,once,TRBD1,TRBV29-1,TGCAGCGGTTTACAGGGGTTTGGCGGGGAGCTGTTTTTT,CSGLQGFGGELFF
TRBJ1-2,once,TRBD1,TRBV5-4,TGTGCCAGCAGAATAGACAGGGGGAATTACGGCTACACCTTC,CASRIDRGNYGYTF
TRBJ1-2,-,TRBD1,TRBV5-1,TGCGCCAGCAGCTTAGGCACAGGGGGCCTGGGCTATGGCTACACCTTC,CASSLGTGGLGYGYTF
TRBJ1-6,-,-,TRBV5-5,TGTGCCAGCAGTTCGGGCCGGGATTCCTATAATTCACCCCTCCACTTT,CASSSGRDSYNSPLHF
TRBJ1-5,-,-,TRBV19,TGTGCCAGTAGTACCCACGGGTATGGCAATCAGCCCCAGCATTTT,CASSTHGYGNQPQHF
TRBJ2-1,-,-,TRBV5-1,TGCGCCAGCAGCGCCTCGGTCTATCCCTACAATGAGCAGTTCTTC,CASSASVYPYNEQFF
TRBJ2-2,-,-,TRBV5-1,TGCGCCAGCTCCCCCAGGGGTACGGCGAACACCGGGGAGCTGTTTTTT,CASSPRGTANTGELFF
TRBJ2-3,-,TRBD2,TRBV12-5,TGTGCTAGTTCCCCCGGGACTAGCGGGGGTGGGGGAACAGATACGCAGTATTTT,CASSPGTSGGGGTDTQYF
TRBJ2-7,-,-,TRBV5-5,TGTGCCAGCAGCTTGGGTCGGGGGTCCATCTACGAGCAGTACTTC,CASSLGRGSIYEQYF
TRBJ1-5,-,TRBD1,TRBV19,TGTGCCAGTAGTATAGGGGGGACAGTCTATCAGCCCCAGCATTTT,CASSIGGTVYQPQHF
TRBJ1-5,-,TRBD1,TRBV5-1,TGCGCCAGCAGCGCAGGGGGCCTGAATCAGCCCCAGCATTTT,CASSAGGLNQPQHF
TRBJ2-3,-,TRBD2,TRBV6-1,TGTGCCAGCAGTGCCCAGCTAGCGGTTAACGCAGATACGCAGTATTTT,CASSAQLAVNADTQYF
TRBJ2-7,-,-,TRBV12-5,TGTGCTAGTGGTTTGGTAGACGGGGAGCAGTACTTC,CASGLVDGEQYF
TRBJ1-4,-,-,TRBV13,TGTGCCAGCAGCTTAGGGGGCATCGGTGAAAAACTGTTTTTT,CASSLGGIGEKLFF
TRBJ1-2,-,TRBD1,TRBV6-1,TGTGCCAGCAGTGAATGGACAGGTTTCTATGGCTACACCTTC,CASSEWTGFYGYTF
TRBJ1-5,-,-,TRBV24-1,TGTGCCACCAGTGACCCCCAGTCTTACGCGGCCCAGCATTTT,CATSDPQSYAAQHF
TRBJ1-2,-,-,TRBV5-1,TGCGCCAGCAGCCCTTTAACTCCGACTGGTAACTATGGCTACACCTTC,CASSPLTPTGNYGYTF
TRBJ1-2,-,-,TRBV6-5,TGTGCCAGCACCGAAGGGGGTCTCTATGGCTACACCTTC,CASTEGGLYGYTF
TRBJ2-1,few,-,TRBV4-1,TGCGCCAGCAGCTACCAGGGGAGAGACAATGAGCAGTTCTTC,CASSYQGRDNEQFF
TRBJ1-5,few,-,TRBV6-5,TGTGCCAGCAGTTCAACAGGGAGTGTGCCCCAGCATTTT,CASSSTGSVPQHF
TRBJ2-1,-,-,TRBV14,TGTGCCAGCAGCCAAGATCGGGACACCTACAATGAGCAGTTCTTC,CASSQDRDTYNEQFF
TRBJ1-6,-,TRBD1,TRBV3-1/TRBV3-2,TGTGCCAGCAGCCAGGACAGGGGCCATAGTTCACCCCTCCACTTT,CASSQDRGHSSPLHF
TRBJ1-2,once,TRBD1,TRBV6-5,TGTGCCAGCAGGAGACCGGGACAGCCCTATGGCTACACCTTC,CASRRPGQPYGYTF
TRBJ1-2,-,-,TRBV5-5,TGTGCCAGCAGTCTGCTGGAGCGGGGCTACACCTTC,CASSLLERGYTF
TRBJ2-7,-,-,TRBV21-1,TGTGCCAGCAGCAAAGGTAGGCGGTTCTACGAGCAGTACTTC,CASSKGRRFYEQYF
TRBJ1-6,-,TRBD1,TRBV11-2,TGTGCCAGCAGCTTAGTGGGGACAGGGGTCAATTCACCCCTCCACTTT,CASSLVGTGVNSPLHF
TRBJ2-3,once,-,TRBV11-1,TGTGCCAGCAACCAACAGGGAAGGGCAGATACGCAGTATTTT,CASNQQGRADTQYF
TRBJ1-2,-,TRBD1,TRBV5-1,TGCGCCAGCAGCTTGTGGACAGGGGGCGCGATTGGCTACACCTTC,CASSLWTGGAIGYTF
TRBJ2-1,few,TRBD2,TRBV3-1/TRBV3-2,TGTGCCAGCAGCCAAGATTGGACTAGGGCCTCCTACAATGAGCAGTTCTTC,CASSQDWTRASYNEQFF
TRBJ1-2,-,-,TRBV6-1,TGTGCCAGCAGTGAACGAGGGTATGGCTACACCTTC,CASSERGYGYTF
TRBJ2-7,-,-,TRBV5-1,TGCGCCAGCAGCTTGTCGACAGGCTCCTACGAGCAGTACTTC,CASSLSTGSYEQYF
TRBJ1-1,-,-,TRBV2,TGTTCTTCGGATTTGGACACCAACACTGAAGCTTTCTTT,CSSDLDTNTEAFF
TRBJ2-2,-,TRBD2,TRBV11-3,TGTGCCAGCAGCTTAAGGACTAGCGGGGGTTCCGGGGAGCTGTTTTTT,CASSLRTSGGSGELFF
TRBJ2-2,-,TRBD2,TRBV5-4,TGTGCCAGCAGCCGACTAGCGGGCCAACCCGGGGAGCTGTTTTTT,CASSRLAGQPGELFF
TRBJ1-1,-,-,TRBV18,TGTGCCAGCTCACCCCGAAACAGGGAAACTGAAGCTTTCTTT,CASSPRNRETEAFF
TRBJ1-4,-,-,TRBV29-1,TGCAGCGTTGAACGGACTTTAGGGGGTGAAAAACTGTTTTTT,CSVERTLGGEKLFF
TRBJ2-7,-,TRBD1,TRBV7-8,TGTGCCAGCAGCTTAGTGGGACAGGCAGTAGGAGACGAGCAGTACTTC,CASSLVGQAVGDEQYF
TRBJ1-2,-,-,TRBV20-1,TGCAGTGCTAGAGATCCCCAGACTAAGACCTTC,CSARDPQTKTF
TRBJ1-2,-,-,TRBV2,TGTGCCAGCAGGATGGACAGCACTAACTATGGCTACACCTTC,CASRMDSTNYGYTF
TRBJ2-2,-,-,TRBV25-1,TGTGCCAGCAGTGATCCCGCATCGGGAAACACCGGGGAGCTGTTTTTT,CASSDPASGNTGELFF
TRBJ1-5,-,TRBD1,TRBV4-1,TGCGCCAGCAGCCAGAGCCCGGGACAGGGGGCTCAGCCCCAGCATTTT,CASSQSPGQGAQPQHF
TRBJ1-5,-,TRBD1,TRBV7-6,TGTGCCAGCAGCCTTAACAGGGGAAGGCATCAGCCCCAGCATTTT,CASSLNRGRHQPQHF
TRBJ1-2,-,-,TRBV29-1,TGCAGCGTTGACTTCCCGGGAATCTATGGCTACACCTTC,CSVDFPGIYGYTF
TRBJ1-5,-,-,TRBV5-6,TGTGCCAGCAGTCACAGGTTTAGCAATCAGCCCCAGCATTTT,CASSHRFSNQPQHF
TRBJ2-7,once,-,TRBV5-1,TGCGCCAGCAGCTTGGATGGGGGGACAGTAGGCTACGAGCAGTACTTC,CASSLDGGTVGYEQYF
TRBJ2-1,-,-,TRBV2,TGTGCCAGCTTCAACGGGATCCGAAGCTCCTACAATGAGCAGTTCTTC,CASFNGIRSSYNEQFF
TRBJ1-1,once,-,TRBV5-1,TGCGCCAGCAGCCGTAACTCGGGGGACACTGAAGCTTTCTTT,CASSRNSGDTEAFF
TRBJ1-1,once,TRBD1,TRBV2,TGTGCCAGCAGGCCGGGACAGGGGGCCTGGGAAGCTTTCTTT,CASRPGQGAWEAFF
TRBJ2-1,-,TRBD2,TRBV18,TGTGCCAGCTCACCAACCGGGAAGCGGGGGCTTGAGCAGTTCTTC,CASSPTGKRGLEQFF
TRBJ2-2,-,-,TRBV21-1,TGTGCCAGCAGCAAAATTGACAGGAGGAACACCGGGGAGCTGTTTTTT,CASSKIDRRNTGELFF
TRBJ1-5,-,TRBD1,TRBV6-4,TGTGCCAGCAGAGGACAGGGCGACAATAGCAATCAGCCCCAGCATTTT,CASRGQGDNSNQPQHF
TRBJ2-7,-,TRBD1,TRBV18,TGTGCCAGCTCACCCGGGACAGGGGGTATCAACGAGCAGTACTTC,CASSPGTGGINEQYF
TRBJ1-1,-,-,TRBV19,TGTGCCAGTAGTATAATAACAGGCGAGGGACATGAAGCTTTCTTT,CASSIITGEGHEAFF
TRBJ1-1,-,-,TRBV19,TGTGCCAGTAGTATAAAGATCGGGGTCACTGAAGCTTTCTTT,CASSIKIGVTEAFF
TRBJ1-1,-,TRBD1,TRBV29-1,TGCAGCGCCGGACAGGGTACCACTGAAGCTTTCTTT,CSAGQGTTEAFF
TRBJ1-2,-,-,TRBV20-1,TGCAGTGCTAGTCCCTTCTCATCACAGGGTACCGGCTACACCTTC,CSASPFSSQGTGYTF